This T cell receptor (beta chain) was captured in a study of CD8+CD57+ T cells in acquired aplastic anemia. Study-level background: DNA recovered from sorted CD4+ and CD8+ cells had a mean of about 3 ug.

Germline CDR1 DFQATT, CDR2 SNEGSKA (reference sequence). The CDR3 runs 15 residues. The ends lost 5 bases at V and 2 bases at J; junction bases unmatched: 5. Genomic DNA constituted the template upon which TCR beta VDJ and CDR3 profiling was performed. TCRdb itself ran the reads through MiXCR, one entry per CDR3 protein. Of about 170,000 distinct CDR3 sequences listed, 47% are singletons. By flow cytometry, patients selected for sequencing had shown an expansion of CD8+CD57+ cells. The sequenced sample was sorted CD4+, CD8+, or CD8+CD57+ T cells (not recorded which) from PBMCs. This clonotype was sampled from a human donor with aplastic anemia. The rearrangement uses TRBV20-1 and TRBJ2-1; 11 bases fit TRBD2. The CDR3 sequence is CSAPIAGGTYNEQFF. CDR3 sequence (DNA): TGCAGTGCTCCCATAGCGGGAGGGACCTACAATGAGCAGTTCTTC.